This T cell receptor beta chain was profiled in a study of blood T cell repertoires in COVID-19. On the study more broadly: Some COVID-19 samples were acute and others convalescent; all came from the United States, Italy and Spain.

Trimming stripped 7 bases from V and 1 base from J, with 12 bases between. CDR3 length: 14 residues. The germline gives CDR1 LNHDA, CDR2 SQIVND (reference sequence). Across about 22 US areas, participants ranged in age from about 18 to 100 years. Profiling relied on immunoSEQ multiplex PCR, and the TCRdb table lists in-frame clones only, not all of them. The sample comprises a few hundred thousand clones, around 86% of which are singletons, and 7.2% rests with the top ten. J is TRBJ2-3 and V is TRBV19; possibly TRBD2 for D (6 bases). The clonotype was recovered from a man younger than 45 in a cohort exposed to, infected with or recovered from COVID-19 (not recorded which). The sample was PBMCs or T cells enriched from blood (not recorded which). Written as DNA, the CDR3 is TGTGCCAGTATGGAGGGGCGCGGCACAGATACGCAGTATTTT. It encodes CASMEGRGTDTQYF.